These 26 T cell receptor beta chains were all obtained from the same sample, sequenced in a study of T cell responses to AZD1222 COVID-19 vaccine. Profiled with immunoSEQ multiplex PCR; TCRdb holds only in-frame clones, not every one. The profile covers around 110,000 clones, with 90% to 95% appearing a single time and about 3% taken by the ten largest. The sequencing used peripheral blood, collected on day 0 of AZD1222 vaccination. The source is an adult in good health.

A single count supports this clone. The gene calls are TRBV6-2 or TRBV6-3 and TRBJ1-1; D is unresolved. Between the trimmed V and J ends, which lost 2 bases and 1 base, there was a span of 8 bases. Germline V gene data show CDR1 as MNHEY and CDR2 as SVGEGT. The CDR3 totals 14 residues. The CDR3 region is CASSYPTENTEAFF. DNA of the CDR3: TGTGCCAGCAGTTACCCTACAGAGAACACTGAAGCTTTCTTT.

The chain couples TRBV27 to TRBJ2-5; TRBD1 or TRBD2 may be the D gene (6 bases each). This CDR3 has 16 residues. Trimming shortened V by 5 bases and J by 7 bases, and 23 bases separated the two germline ends. Germline CDR1 MNHEY, CDR2 SMNVEV (reference sequence). The CDR3 DNA reads as TGTGCCAGCAGTCACCTTACAGGGACGGGAGTGGTGACCCAGTACTTC. Amino acid sequence: CASSHLTGTGVVTQYF.

The CDR3 region is CASSFQAGANSPLHF. CDR3 sequence (DNA): TGTGCCAGCAGCTTCCAGGCCGGGGCCAATTCACCCCTCCACTTT. This chain connects TRBV11-2 to TRBJ1-6; D is possibly TRBD1 (5 bases). Looked up from germline, CDR1 is SGHAT and CDR2 is FQNNGV. The CDR3 is 15 amino acids. V was clipped by 3 bases and J by 7 bases, with 13 bases between them.

The CDR3 DNA sequence: TGTGCCAGCAGTGGGACAGGGGGCTCTGGGGCCAACGTCCTGACTTTC. Translation gives CASSGTGGSGANVLTF. The chain joins TRBV6-4 to TRBJ2-6; 10 bases align to TRBD1. Looked up from germline, CDR1 is MRHNA and CDR2 is SNTAGT. The CDR3 consists of 16 residues. With 4 bases clipped from V and 0 bases from J, the junction kept 0 bases outside the gene matches.

This clone was seen just once. The J gene is TRBJ2-7, the V gene TRBV7-9, with D perhaps matching TRBD2 (7 bases). Per germline, CDR1 SEHNR and CDR2 FQNEAQ (reference sequence). With 5 bases removed from V and 4 bases from J, the gap between germline ends came to 30 bases. The CDR3 length is 19 residues. The CDR3 spells CASSPAPTPVYREGYEQYF. The CDR3 region has the DNA TGTGCCAGCAGCCCCGCCCCGACTCCGGTTTACAGGGAGGGGTACGAGCAGTACTTC.

The chain recombines TRBV5-5 with TRBJ1-2; the match to TRBD1 covers 10 bases. Trimming removed 6 bases from V and 6 bases from J; junction bases left unmatched: 5. The germline gives CDR1 SGHKS, CDR2 YYEKEE (reference sequence). The CDR3 is 13 residues long. The CDR3 sequence: CASTRQGADGYTF. The CDR3 DNA reads TGTGCCAGCACCCGACAGGGGGCGGATGGCTACACCTTC.

This clone was observed a handful of times. The chain links TRBV12-3 or TRBV12-4 to TRBJ1-2; no clear D. V shed 5 bases and J shed 3 bases, with 4 bases lying between them. The length of the CDR3 is 11 residues. The CDR3 sequence is CASSPDYGYTF. The DNA of the CDR3 is TGTGCCAGCAGTCCAGACTATGGCTACACCTTC.

The chain uses TRBV2 and TRBJ1-1; D remains ambiguous. Germline V gene lookup returns CDR1 SNHLY and CDR2 FYNNEI. Trimming removed 3 bases from V and 5 bases from J, with 10 bases in between. The CDR3 spans 13 residues. CDR3 sequence (DNA): TGTGCCAGCAGTGACTCAGGCTTGACTGAAGCTTTCTTT. It codes for CASSDSGLTEAFF. The full variable domain, in which reference TRBV2 and TRBJ1-1 provide the parts outside the CDR3, is EPEVTQTPSHQVTQMGQEVILRCVPISNHLYFYWYRQILGQKVEFLVSFYNNEISEKSEIFDDQFSVERPDGSNFTLKIRSTKLEDSAMYFCASSDSGLTEAFFGQGTRLTVV.

The V call is TRBV19, the J call TRBJ2-3; D is ambiguous. The CDR3 is made up of 12 amino acids. V was trimmed by 3 bases and J by 14 bases, leaving 15 bases between them. The germline V gene has CDR1 LNHDA and CDR2 SQIVND (reference sequence). The CDR3 DNA follows: TGTGCCAGTAGTATTGGGTACCCGGCGATGTATTTT. Translation: CASSIGYPAMYF.

The V gene is TRBV9, the J gene TRBJ2-5; D is unresolved. CDR1 is SGDLS, CDR2 YYNGEE, per germline. The V gene lost 0 bases and the J gene lost 1 base, with 4 bases spanning the gap. The CDR3 is 13 amino acids. CDR3 DNA sequence: TGTGCCAGCAGCGTAGACAGCCAAGAGACCCAGTACTTC. Protein sequence: CASSVDSQETQYF.

Of note for this clone: The junction departs from germline at one end; a sequencing error may be responsible. The chain carries TRBV19 and TRBJ2-7; 8 bases line up with TRBD2. CDR3 length: 14 residues. Germline CDR1 is LNHDA and CDR2 is SQIVND (reference sequence). CDR3 amino acids: CASSVDSAGGEQYF. CDR3 in DNA: TGTGCCAGTAGTGTAGACAGCGCGGGAGGCGAGCAGTACTTC. The entire variable domain, with the rest obtained from reference TRBV19 and TRBJ2-7, is as follows: DGGITQSPKYLFRKEGQNVTLSCEQNLNHDAMYWYRQDPGQGLRLIYYSQIVNDFQKGDIAEGYSVSREKKESFPLTVTSAQKNPTAFYLCASSVDSAGGEQYFGPGTRLTVT.

The chain uses TRBV20-1 and TRBJ2-7; D not certain. CDR3 length: 11 amino acids. Trimming took off 0 bases at V and 5 bases at J, with 5 bases between the two ends. In germline, CDR1 is DFQATT, CDR2 SNEGSKA (reference sequence). The DNA for the CDR3 is TGCAGTGCTAGAGATCGGCACGAGCAGTACTTC. It yields the protein CSARDRHEQYF.

This chain joins TRBV5-1 and TRBJ2-7; D uncertain. Per the germline V gene, CDR1 is SGHRS and CDR2 is YFSETQ. This CDR3 contains 17 residues. Trimming removed 0 bases from V and 1 base from J, with 17 bases in between. As DNA, the CDR3 is TGCGCCAGCAGCTTGGTACCAAGCCCTACAAAGTCCTACGAGCAGTACTTC. Translation gives CASSLVPSPTKSYEQYF. Together with reference TRBV5-1 and TRBJ2-7, the CDR3 gives the full variable domain: KAGVTQTPRYLIKTRGQQVTLSCSPISGHRSVSWYQQTPGQGLQFLFEYFSETQRNKGNFPGRFSGRQFSNSRSEMNVSTLELGDSALYLCASSLVPSPTKSYEQYFGPGTRLTVT.

The V and J genes are TRBV11-1 and TRBJ1-1; 10 bases map to TRBD1. V gave up 2 bases and J gave up 4 bases; unmatched junction bases: 4. Germline CDR1 reads SGHAT; CDR2 reads FQDESV (reference sequence). The CDR3 is 15 residues long. In nucleotides, the CDR3 is TGTGCCAGCAGCTTATACGGGACAGGGGCCACTGAAGCTTTCTTT. It encodes CASSLYGTGATEAFF.

This clone was detected a few times. The J gene is TRBJ1-5, the V gene TRBV19, with D unclear. The CDR3 length is 14 residues. Germline-derived CDR1 and CDR2 are LNHDA and SQIVND (reference sequence). Trimming stripped 7 bases from V and 1 base from J, with 11 bases between. Written as DNA, the CDR3 is TGTGCCAGTACCCCCCCCCAGAGCAATCAGCCCCAGCATTTT. The encoded protein is CASTPPQSNQPQHF.

Worth noting for this clone: The same CDR3 also results from other DNA sequences found in this sample. This CDR3 reads CASSVVGGTDTQYF. The CDR3 DNA reads TGTGCCAGCAGCGTAGTAGGGGGCACAGATACGCAGTATTTT. The chain has TRBV9 and TRBJ2-3, with D perhaps TRBD1 (5 bases). V was clipped by 0 bases and J by 1 base, with 6 bases between them. Per the germline V gene, CDR1 is SGDLS and CDR2 is YYNGEE. CDR3 length: 14 amino acids.

This clone was observed a single time. The rearrangement joins TRBV27 to TRBJ2-5, with a possible D match to TRBD2 (5 bases). Germline CDR1 and CDR2: MNHEY and SMNVEV (reference sequence). V shed 3 bases and J shed 5 bases, with 13 bases lying between them. This CDR3 is built from 14 residues. The CDR3 bases are TGTGCCAGCAGTTTGTCTAACGGCGGGGAGACCCAGTACTTC. Encoded protein: CASSLSNGGETQYF.

J is TRBJ1-1 and V is TRBV28, with no clear D. V lost 3 bases to trimming and J lost 8 bases, with 13 bases between them. The CDR3 spans 13 residues. Germline CDR1 MDHEN, CDR2 SYDVKM. CDR3 nucleotide sequence: TGTGCCAGCAGTTTTATGGGGTTGCGGGAAGCTTTCTTT. It is translated as CASSFMGLREAFF.

CDR3 protein: CASSLSEISYGYTF. The CDR3 DNA follows: TGTGCCAGCTCCCTTTCCGAGATCTCCTATGGCTACACCTTC. This sequence joins TRBV18 and TRBJ1-2; D gene ambiguous. The CDR3 extends over 14 amino acids. Trimming took 6 bases from V and 4 from J, leaving 15 bases between them. CDR1 and CDR2 from the germline V gene are KGHSH and LQKENI.

This chain joins TRBV30 and TRBJ2-7; 9 bases match TRBD1. With V trimmed by 8 bases and J by 0 bases, 2 bases remained unmatched. The germline V gene has CDR1 GTSNPN and CDR2 SVGIG (reference sequence). This CDR3 spans 12 amino acids. In DNA, the CDR3 is TGTGCCGGACAGGGGCCCTCCTACGAGCAGTACTTC. Amino acid sequence: CAGQGPSYEQYF. The whole variable domain, filled in from reference TRBV30 and TRBJ2-7, reads SQTIHQWPATLVQPVGSPLSLECTVEGTSNPNLYWYRQAAGRGLQLLFYSVGIGQISSEVPQNLSASRPQDRQFILSSKKLLLSDSGFYLCAGQGPSYEQYFGPGTRLTVT.

The chain's CDR3 is CASSPRGGAYTEAFF. The DNA for the CDR3 is TGTGCCAGTAGTCCCCGCGGGGGCGCGTATACTGAAGCTTTCTTT. J is TRBJ1-1 and V is TRBV19; possible D gene TRBD1, 6 bases. Trimming removed 5 bases from V and 5 bases from J, with 18 bases in between. Germline V gene lookup returns CDR1 LNHDA and CDR2 SQIVND (reference sequence). The CDR3 runs to 15 residues.

The chain uses TRBV5-4 and TRBJ1-4; TRBD1 is a possible D gene (6 bases). V was pared by 4 bases and J by 5 bases, with 15 bases between. The CDR3 length is 15 residues. The germline CDR1 and CDR2 sequences are SGHNT and YYREEE (reference sequence). The CDR3 region has the DNA TGTGCCAGCAGCCCAGGGACAAACCCCAATGAAAAACTGTTTTTT. It specifies CASSPGTNPNEKLFF.

The CDR3 nucleotides are TGTGCCACCCATCGAGGGGGAGAGGGGAAAAATACGCAGTATTTT. The encoded protein is CATHRGGEGKNTQYF. The chain is built from TRBV28 and TRBJ2-3, with D possibly matching TRBD1 (6 bases). Germline CDR1 and CDR2: MDHEN and SYDVKM. V dropped 10 bases and J dropped 7 bases, with 24 bases sitting between them. The CDR3 consists of 15 residues.

The chain carries TRBV3-1 (or the pseudogene TRBV3-2) and TRBJ1-1; possible D gene TRBD1, 6 bases. CDR3 length: 17 residues. Deletions cut 7 bases from V and 4 bases from J, with 25 bases between. The germline CDR1 and CDR2 sequences are LGHDT and YNNKEL (reference sequence). The CDR3 here is CASKGGPKDGLATEAFF. CDR3 bases: TGTGCCAGCAAAGGGGGTCCCAAGGACGGCTTGGCCACTGAAGCTTTCTTT.

The chain uses TRBV12-3 or TRBV12-4 and TRBJ1-1; the D is unclear. The CDR3 spans 13 residues. The V gene lost 3 bases and the J gene lost 1 base, with 6 bases spanning the gap. Written as DNA, the CDR3 is TGTGCCAGCAGTTTTGAGTCGAACACTGAAGCTTTCTTT. The encoded protein is CASSFESNTEAFF.

The J gene is TRBJ2-1, the V gene TRBV20-1; 10 nucleotides align to TRBD1. J was trimmed by 7 bases and V by 3 bases; bases with no gene match: 6. The V gene's germline CDR1 is DFQATT and CDR2 SNEGSKA (reference sequence). The CDR3 totals 14 residues. The DNA for the CDR3 is TGCAGTGCTAGTAGGGGACAGGGGTATAATGAGCAGTTCTTC. This sequence encodes CSASRGQGYNEQFF.